The clone carrying this TCR beta chain was seen at least ten times. Its matching antigen is unknown. V shed 7 bases, J shed 13 bases, and the junction held 7 bases outside the gene matches. The germline CDR1 and CDR2 sequences are SGHTA and FQGTGA. The CDR3 contains 13 residues. The data were taken from a study of breast tumors, draining lymph nodes, adjacent tissues. One entry per CDR3 protein, called by TCRdb with MiXCR from the multiplex PCR reads. This table has around 130,000 distinct CDR3 sequences, approximately 21% appearing once. The lymph nodes were axillary draining lymph nodes from breast cancer patients. Regarding the study as a whole: Tumor and nontumor repertoires were significantly more similar in luminal-like than in basal-like breast cancer. Tumors had less TCR diversity than lymph nodes, more than nontumor tissue. Most tumor T cells seemingly derive from lymph node, then expand in tumor.

V gene TRBV7-3 combines with J gene TRBJ1-6; 10 bases align to TRBD1. The TCR sequence derives from a female donor with breast cancer. Some clones in this sample may be carry-over from other donors' samples. Sequenced: axillary lymph node tissue. CDR3 protein: CASTPGQGSPLHF. The CDR3 coding sequence is TGTGCCAGCACACCGGGACAGGGGTCCCCCCTCCACTTT.